The 8 T cell receptor beta chains given below trace back to one sample, sequenced in a study of tumor T cells in aggressive B-cell lymphoma. Measured with immunoSEQ multiplex PCR; TCRdb has only the in-frame clones, and not every one. The sample lists 2,500 to 3,500 clones; around 82% were seen once. The source material was tumor tissue. The receptor source for this set is an adult with diffuse large B cell lymphoma.

This clone was counted a few times. J is TRBJ2-2 and V is TRBV18; D call uncertain. This CDR3 is built from 12 residues. Deletions cut 4 bases from V and 7 bases from J, with 7 bases between. Germline values: CDR1 KGHSH, CDR2 LQKENI. DNA of the CDR3: TGTGCCAGCTCACAGGAGAACGGGGAGCTGTTTTTT. This codes for CASSQENGELFF.

CDR3 in amino acids: CASSLWGRTEAFF. The CDR3 DNA reads as TGTGCCAGCAGCTTATGGGGGCGCACTGAAGCTTTCTTT. The chain carries TRBV7-2 and TRBJ1-1; TRBD1 is a possible D gene (6 bases). The CDR3 sequence is 13 residues long. Germline V lookup: CDR1 SGHTA, CDR2 FQGNSA. Trimming took off 2 bases at V and 4 bases at J, with 8 bases between the two ends.

V gene TRBV15 combines with J gene TRBJ2-3, with 9 bases identical to TRBD2. Germline assignment: CDR1 LNHNV and CDR2 YYDKDF (reference sequence). The CDR3 has 17 residues. The ends lost 1 base at V and 1 base at J; junction bases unmatched: 6. The CDR3 loop reads CATSRGLGGGGTDTQYF. For the CDR3, the DNA is TGTGCCACCAGCAGAGGATTGGGCGGGGGGGGCACAGATACGCAGTATTTT.

The rearrangement joins TRBV7-9 to TRBJ2-7; possibly TRBD1 for D (5 bases). Germline V gene data show CDR1 as SEHNR and CDR2 as FQNEAQ (reference sequence). V lost 5 bases and J lost 0, with 8 bases in between. The CDR3 runs 13 residues. This CDR3 reads CASSLGASYEQYF. In DNA form, the CDR3 reads TGTGCCAGCAGCCTTGGGGCCTCCTACGAGCAGTACTTC.

This clone has just a few counts. The chain uses TRBV10-3 and TRBJ2-3; tentatively, D is TRBD2 (7 bases). The CDR3 has 16 amino acids. The germline V gene encodes CDR1 ENHRY and CDR2 SYGVKD. Trimming cost V 4 bases and J 7 bases, with 21 bases left between them. CDR3 nucleotide sequence: TGTGCCATCAGTGCCACCGGCGGAGGGGGGGCGAATACGCAGTATTTT. Its protein product is CAISATGGGGANTQYF.

Comments on this clone: As the CDR3 is not closed by the conserved phenylalanine or tryptophan, this likely results from a read error. The rearrangement joins TRBV9 to TRBJ1-1; tentatively, D is TRBD1 (5 bases). This CDR3 has 13 residues. Per germline, CDR1 SGDLS and CDR2 YYNGEE. V was clipped by 4 bases and J by 8 bases, with 15 bases between them. CDR3 sequence (DNA): TGTGCCAGCAGCCCGGAGGGGCTCTCCGAAGCTTTCCTT. It specifies CASSPEGLSEAFL.

This clone showed up just a few times. The chain uses TRBV28 and TRBJ1-4; tentatively, D is TRBD1 (6 bases). Germline CDR1 MDHEN, CDR2 SYDVKM. The CDR3 consists of 12 residues. V gave up 6 bases and J gave up 8 bases, with 10 bases separating them. CDR3 DNA sequence: TGTGCCAGCAGACAGGGAGCCGAAAAACTGTTTTTT. Residues: CASRQGAEKLFF.

This clone was picked up one time. This sequence joins TRBV11-3 and TRBJ1-1; possible D gene TRBD1, 5 bases. The CDR3 spans 13 residues. The germline CDR1 and CDR2 sequences are SGHNT and YENEEA. V lost 5 bases and J 6 bases, leaving 13 bases between the germline ends. CDR3 sequence reads: CASSQGARAEAFF. CDR3 in DNA: TGTGCCAGCAGCCAAGGGGCCAGGGCTGAAGCTTTCTTT.